Below are 21 T cell receptor beta chains sequenced from a single sample in a study of siplizumab effects on memory and regulatory T cells. Sequencing used immunoSEQ multiplex PCR; TCRdb keeps in-frame clones, though not all of them. The data contain roughly 80,000 clones, over 80% of them singletons. Sequenced sample: Tregs sorted from blood. The receptor set was obtained from a human donor in good health.

The chain has TRBV9 and TRBJ2-3, with D hard to call. The germline gives CDR1 SGDLS, CDR2 YYNGEE. CDR3 length equals 12 residues. Trimming shortened V by 0 bases and J by 5 bases, and 4 bases separated the two germline ends. CDR3 bases: TGTGCCAGCAGCGTAGTGGGAGATACGCAGTATTTT. Encoded protein: CASSVVGDTQYF.

The gene calls are TRBV11-2 and TRBJ1-1; D unresolved. The CDR3 has 12 residues. Looked up from germline, CDR1 is SGHAT and CDR2 is FQNNGV. The V and J ends lost 2 bases and 6 bases respectively, with 7 bases between them. In DNA, the CDR3 is TGTGCCAGCAGCTTAATCGGCGCTGAAGCTTTCTTT. Translated: CASSLIGAEAFF.

The gene calls are TRBV18 and TRBJ2-1; 10 nucleotides line up with TRBD1. CDR1 is KGHSH, CDR2 LQKENI, per germline. V was pared by 7 bases and J by 8 bases, with 5 bases of the junction left unmatched. The CDR3 length is 13 residues. CDR3 protein: CASCRDRGDEQFF. CDR3 coding DNA: TGTGCCAGCTGCCGGGACAGGGGTGATGAGCAGTTCTTC.

The chain uses TRBV5-4 and TRBJ2-5; TRBD1 agrees at 7 bases. This CDR3 contains 14 residues. Trimming cost V 0 bases and J 4 bases; bases outside gene matches: 3. Germline V gene sequence: CDR1 SGHNT, CDR2 YYREEE (reference sequence). The CDR3 bases are TGTGCCAGCAGCTTGGCAGGGGGACGAGAGACCCAGTACTTC. Translated, it gives CASSLAGGRETQYF.

The chain employs TRBV6-5 and TRBJ2-1; 7 bases are shared with TRBD1. Germline V gene sequence: CDR1 MNHEY, CDR2 SVGAGI. This CDR3 region has 15 residues. The V segment lost 7 bases and the J segment 6 bases; nucleotides outside the gene matches: 12. The CDR3 reads CASTPSPTGLNEQFF. CDR3 nucleotide sequence: TGTGCCAGCACCCCCTCTCCGACAGGGCTCAATGAGCAGTTCTTC.

J is TRBJ1-5 and V is TRBV9; D not resolved. CDR3 length equals 13 residues. V was pared by 3 bases and J by 2 bases, with 6 bases between. Germline CDR1 is SGDLS and CDR2 is YYNGEE. CDR3: CASSGEGNQPQHF. The CDR3 DNA reads as TGTGCCAGCAGCGGAGAAGGCAATCAGCCCCAGCATTTT.

The chain recombines TRBV5-6 with TRBJ2-1; D call uncertain. The CDR3 is 11 amino acids. Looked up from germline, CDR1 is SGHDT and CDR2 is YYEEEE. Trimming took off 0 bases at V and 10 bases at J, with 5 bases between the two ends. The CDR3 sequence is CASSLGGEQFF. The CDR3, as DNA: TGTGCCAGCAGCTTGGGGGGAGAGCAGTTCTTC.

The V call is TRBV7-2, the J call TRBJ2-2; the D gene is possibly TRBD2 (6 bases). V was pared by 3 bases and J by 6 bases, with 8 bases between. CDR3 length: 13 residues. Germline values: CDR1 SGHTA, CDR2 FQGNSA. The CDR3 is CASSFIAAGELFF. The CDR3, as DNA: TGTGCCAGCAGCTTTATAGCGGCCGGGGAGCTGTTTTTT.

CDR3 amino acids: CASSFWTESTDTQYF. CDR3 sequence (DNA): TGTGCCAGCAGCTTCTGGACAGAGAGCACAGATACGCAGTATTTT. The V call is TRBV5-4, the J call TRBJ2-3; D is possibly TRBD1 (6 bases). The CDR3 runs 15 residues. Per the germline V gene, CDR1 is SGHNT and CDR2 is YYREEE (reference sequence). V gave up 2 bases and J gave up 0 bases, with 10 bases separating them.

The gene calls are TRBV6-6 and TRBJ1-1; 9 bases are shared with TRBD1. Germline loops: CDR1 MNHNY, CDR2 SVGAGI (reference sequence). The V gene end was trimmed by 9 bases and the J gene end by 5 bases; junction bases not matched to a gene: 10. The CDR3 has 14 residues. CDR3 nucleotides: TGTGCCAGTTGGGGGACAGGGAGTTATACTGAAGCTTTCTTT. It encodes CASWGTGSYTEAFF.

The V gene is TRBV14, the J gene TRBJ2-5, with D perhaps TRBD1 (6 bases). CDR3 length equals 15 residues. CDR1 and CDR2 from the germline V gene are SGHDN and FVKESK. V dropped 1 base and J dropped 4 bases, with 13 bases sitting between them. The CDR3 reads CASSQGLGGIETQYF. CDR3 sequence (DNA): TGTGCCAGCAGCCAAGGGTTAGGGGGAATAGAGACCCAGTACTTC.

This chain joins TRBV5-6 and TRBJ1-3; no clear D gene. The V and J ends lost 4 bases and 4 bases respectively, with 12 bases between them. CDR3 length: 14 amino acids. Germline CDR1 SGHDT, CDR2 YYEEEE. CDR3 in DNA: TGTGCCAGCAGCCCAGGATTACCCGGAAACACCATATATTTT. Its translation is CASSPGLPGNTIYF.

This chain uses TRBV5-1 with TRBJ2-2; no firm D call. The CDR3 is made up of 13 amino acids. V lost 0 bases and J lost 7, with 7 bases in between. Germline-derived CDR1 and CDR2 are SGHRS and YFSETQ. DNA for the CDR3: TGCGCCAGCAGCTTGGCGGTGGTCGGGGAGCTGTTTTTT. Protein product: CASSLAVVGELFF.

The chain employs TRBV14 and TRBJ2-5; D possibly corresponds to TRBD2 (5 bases). Germline values: CDR1 SGHDN, CDR2 FVKESK. This CDR3 has 12 residues. Between the trimmed V and J ends, which lost 6 bases and 4 bases, there was a span of 9 bases. The CDR3 nucleotides read TGTGCCAGCAGTGCGGGCGGAGAGACCCAGTACTTC. It encodes CASSAGGETQYF.

This clone has just one count. The V and J genes are TRBV18 and TRBJ2-1; TRBD2 might be the D (7 bases). CDR1 KGHSH and CDR2 LQKENI come from the germline V gene. The CDR3 spans 14 residues. V shed 6 bases and J shed 8 bases, with 17 bases lying between them. Written as DNA, the CDR3 is TGTGCCAGCTCCCGGGGGGCAGGGGAGGATGAGCAGTTCTTC. It codes for CASSRGAGEDEQFF.

The rearrangement uses TRBV5-6 and TRBJ1-1; D might be TRBD1 (5 bases). The germline CDR1 and CDR2 sequences are SGHDT and YYEEEE. The CDR3 runs to 14 residues. V was pared by 5 bases and J by 4 bases, with 15 bases between. The CDR3 here is CASSQHATATEAFF. In DNA, the CDR3 is TGTGCCAGCAGTCAACACGCGACAGCCACTGAAGCTTTCTTT.

The V and J genes are TRBV7-6 and TRBJ2-1; unclear D gene. The CDR3 totals 11 residues. The V end lost 8 bases, the J end lost 4 bases, and 6 bases lay between the germline ends. Germline CDR1 reads SGHVS; CDR2 reads FNYEAQ. CDR3: CASGDYNEQFF. Written as DNA, the CDR3 is TGTGCCAGCGGTGATTACAATGAGCAGTTCTTC.

This clone was detected once. The chain employs TRBV5-1 and TRBJ1-1; D uncertain. The V gene's germline CDR1 is SGHRS and CDR2 YFSETQ. Trimming shortened V by 0 bases and J by 7 bases, and 10 bases separated the two germline ends. The CDR3 extends over 13 amino acids. CDR3 DNA: TGCGCCAGCAGCTTGGGGGCCGGAGGTGAAGCTTTCTTT. Translation: CASSLGAGGEAFF.

This clone was counted a few times. The chain employs TRBV27 and TRBJ2-6, with 10 positions matching TRBD1. The trim removed 5 bases at V and 4 bases at J, leaving 11 bases unmatched. CDR1 is MNHEY, CDR2 SMNVEV, per germline (reference sequence). The CDR3 consists of 18 residues. Here the CDR3 reads CASSPYGTGEPGANVLTF. The CDR3 bases are TGTGCCAGCAGTCCATACGGGACAGGGGAACCCGGGGCCAACGTCCTGACTTTC. Drawing the rest from reference TRBV27 and TRBJ2-6, the complete variable domain is EAQVTQNPRYLITVTGKKLTVTCSQNMNHEYMSWYRQDPGLGLRQIYYSMNVEVTDKGDVPEGYKVSRKEKRNFPLILESPSPNQTSLYFCASSPYGTGEPGANVLTFGAGSRLTVL.

In regard to this clone: In the same sample, other DNA sequences code for this CDR3. The chain employs TRBV6-1 and TRBJ1-2, with D uncertain. This CDR3 spans 11 amino acids. Germline values: CDR1 MNHNS, CDR2 SASEGT. V shed 4 bases and J shed 5 bases, with 5 bases lying between them. Here the CDR3 DNA reads TGTGCCAGCAGTGTTAATTATGGCTACACCTTC. It codes for CASSVNYGYTF.

This sequence joins TRBV11-1 and TRBJ2-1; tentatively, D is TRBD2 (7 bases). The germline CDR1 and CDR2 sequences are SGHAT and FQDESV (reference sequence). This CDR3 has 13 residues. The ends were cut back, 10 bases at V and 4 bases at J, with 14 bases in the middle. The CDR3 sequence: CATRGPRYNEQFF. Written as DNA, the CDR3 is TGTGCCACGCGGGGGCCAAGATACAATGAGCAGTTCTTC.